The 14 T cell receptor beta chains reported below all come from one sample, sequenced in a study of T cells in localized non-small cell lung cancer. Repertoires were generated with immunoSEQ multiplex PCR, while TCRdb's copy carries only in-frame clones and drops some. This table has tens of thousands of clones, over 75% appearing once. Sequencing was performed on peripheral blood, taken before any cancer treatment. These receptors came from a male donor at least 60 years old with stage III squamous cell lung carcinoma.

V is TRBV27 and J is TRBJ1-5; 9 positions match TRBD1. The CDR3 is 15 residues long. Germline CDR1 is MNHEY and CDR2 is SMNVEV (reference sequence). Unmatched junction bases numbered 7, after V lost 6 bases and J lost 4 bases. CDR3 residues: CASRPPQGANQPQHF. DNA of the CDR3: TGTGCCAGCAGACCCCCACAGGGGGCGAATCAGCCCCAGCATTTT.

The rearrangement uses TRBV6-6 and TRBJ2-3; 10 bases align to TRBD1. Germline CDR1 reads MNHNY; CDR2 reads SVGAGI (reference sequence). Trimming took 2 bases from V and 3 from J; bases not matched to a gene: 2. This CDR3 is built from 15 residues. CDR3 nucleotides: TGTGCCAGCAGTTACCAGGGACAGGGGACAGATACGCAGTATTTT. It encodes CASSYQGQGTDTQYF.

The V call is TRBV5-4, the J call TRBJ1-1; D gene ambiguous. Trimming cost V 2 bases and J 5 bases, with 13 bases left between them. This CDR3 contains 14 residues. Germline V CDR1 and CDR2: SGHNT, YYREEE (reference sequence). This chain's CDR3 is CASSFSTANTEAFF. CDR3 bases: TGTGCCAGCAGCTTCAGCACAGCGAATACTGAAGCTTTCTTT.

This clone is a singleton in its sample. The chain links TRBV7-6 to TRBJ2-5; D is perhaps TRBD2 (6 bases). V was shortened by 4 bases and J by 2 bases, with 11 bases between the two germline ends. This CDR3 is 14 amino acids long. Germline assignment: CDR1 SGHVS and CDR2 FNYEAQ. The CDR3, as DNA: TGTGCCAGCAGCTCCCCGGGACTGCAAGAGACCCAGTACTTC. Translated: CASSSPGLQETQYF.

The chain recombines TRBV6-6 with TRBJ2-7, with 9 positions matching TRBD1. CDR3 length: 15 amino acids. The V and J ends lost 4 bases and 7 bases, in that order; junction bases with no gene match: 11. Germline loops: CDR1 MNHNY, CDR2 SVGAGI (reference sequence). CDR3 region: CASSFPGTGRLEQYF. CDR3 nucleotide sequence: TGTGCCAGCAGTTTCCCCGGGACAGGGAGATTAGAGCAGTACTTC.

Only a few counts were recorded for this clone. V usage is TRBV2 and J usage is TRBJ1-2; the match to TRBD1 covers 9 bases. V lost 2 bases to trimming and J lost 3 bases; unmatched junction nucleotides: 1. Germline V lookup: CDR1 SNHLY, CDR2 FYNNEI. This CDR3 is built from 14 residues. CDR3 in amino acids: CASSETGGYYGYTF. The CDR3 nucleotides read TGTGCCAGCAGTGAAACAGGGGGCTACTATGGCTACACCTTC.

The chain uses TRBV5-1 and TRBJ2-7; D may correspond to TRBD1 or TRBD2 (7 bases each). In germline, CDR1 is SGHRS, CDR2 YFSETQ. V gave up 1 base and J gave up 3 bases, with 11 bases separating them. The CDR3 length is 14 residues. The CDR3: CASSLTGEGYEQYF. DNA of the CDR3: TGCGCCAGCAGCTTGACAGGGGAGGGCTACGAGCAGTACTTC. The full variable domain, its missing parts supplied by reference TRBV5-1 and TRBJ2-7, is KAGVTQTPRYLIKTRGQQVTLSCSPISGHRSVSWYQQTPGQGLQFLFEYFSETQRNKGNFPGRFSGRQFSNSRSEMNVSTLELGDSALYLCASSLTGEGYEQYFGPGTRLTVT.

The J gene is TRBJ2-7, the V gene TRBV5-1; weak D call: TRBD1 (5 bases). Deletions cut 0 bases from V and 0 bases from J, with 16 bases between. Germline lookup yields CDR1 SGHRS and CDR2 YFSETQ. The CDR3 runs to 17 residues. The chain's CDR3 is CASSLAASGPISYEQYF. CDR3 DNA sequence: TGCGCCAGCAGCTTGGCCGCGTCAGGGCCTATCTCCTACGAGCAGTACTTC.

V gene TRBV9 combines with J gene TRBJ1-1, with TRBD1 matching 7 bases. The junction had 6 bases not matched to a gene; V was cut back by 0 bases and J by 1 base. Germline CDR1 and CDR2: SGDLS and YYNGEE. The CDR3 loop spans 16 amino acids. The CDR3 here is CASSVAPTGTNTEAFF. CDR3 DNA sequence: TGTGCCAGCAGCGTAGCTCCGACAGGGACGAACACTGAAGCTTTCTTT.

The chain joins TRBV19 to TRBJ1-5; weak D call: TRBD1 (6 bases). Trimming shortened V by 6 bases and J by 5 bases, and 29 bases separated the two germline ends. Germline values: CDR1 LNHDA, CDR2 SQIVND (reference sequence). The CDR3 length is 19 residues. The CDR3, as DNA: TGTGCCAGTAGCAGATATATCCCCACCGGGACACTTTTTGATCAGCCCCAGCATTTT. Its translation is CASSRYIPTGTLFDQPQHF.

The chain recombines TRBV6-1 with TRBJ2-5, with TRBD1 matching over 8 bases. The germline V gene encodes CDR1 MNHNS and CDR2 SASEGT. The CDR3 consists of 17 residues. V was clipped by 4 bases and J by 4 bases; unmatched bases: 14. In DNA form, the CDR3 reads TGTGCCAGCAGTGTGGGGGGCAGGACAGGGACGTCAGAGACCCAGTACTTC. Protein product: CASSVGGRTGTSETQYF.

This clone was recorded once. V gene TRBV6-4 combines with J gene TRBJ2-7, with TRBD1 matching over 8 bases. CDR3 length: 15 residues. V trimming: 0 bases; J trimming: 0 bases; junction bases outside the gene matches: 1. Per germline, CDR1 MRHNA and CDR2 SNTAGT. CDR3 DNA: TGTGCCAGCAGTGACTCGGGACAGGCCTCCTACGAGCAGTACTTC. Its protein product is CASSDSGQASYEQYF.

The CDR3 here is CAIRQGLTEAFF. The CDR3, as DNA: TGTGCCATCAGACAGGGTTTGACTGAAGCTTTCTTT. The chain combines TRBV10-3 with TRBJ1-1; tentatively, D is TRBD1 (6 bases). The length of the CDR3 is 12 residues. Germline V CDR1 and CDR2: ENHRY, SYGVKD. V lost 6 bases and J lost 5, with 10 bases in between.

The V and J genes are TRBV5-4 and TRBJ2-3, with 9 nucleotides matching TRBD2. Germline assignment: CDR1 SGHNT and CDR2 YYREEE (reference sequence). V was clipped by 5 bases and J by 1 base; unmatched bases: 2. The CDR3 loop spans 14 amino acids. The CDR3 sequence is CASRREGGTDTQYF. The DNA for the CDR3 is TGTGCCAGCAGGCGGGAGGGGGGCACAGATACGCAGTATTTT.